The TCR beta chain under discussion was sequenced for a study of CD8 T cells in Susac syndrome (dated by TCRdb to the late 2010s). Describing the broader study: The study used repertoire sequencing to test whether antigen drove CD8+ T cell activation and differentiation in Susac syndrome. The clonality of the CD8+ T cell repertoire was compared across 11 to 12 healthy donors, roughly 14 Susac syndrome patients and 15 multiple sclerosis patients.

The research as a whole found: The number of individuals in the TCR sequencing and HLA analysis was acknowledged as relatively small.

Regarding this clonotype: No antigen is known for it. Per-nucleotide qualities are absent, and no much larger clonotype sits a single base away.

High-throughput TCR beta sequencing profiled peripheral blood CD8+ and CD4+ T cells from healthy donors, Susac syndrome patients and multiple sclerosis patients. Treatment-naive patients with stable or active relapsing-remitting disease fulfilling revised McDonald criteria were used as multiple sclerosis controls. Bulk CD8+ and CD4+ T cells were purified magnetically by negative isolation, whereas CD8+ TEMRA cells were enriched by FACS. Blood was collected in EDTA tubes and processed within 24 hours, with PBMCs isolated through density gradient centrifugation. PBMCs intended for TCR sequencing were cryopreserved in liquid nitrogen and were subsequently thawed in a 37 degrees C water bath. Purity of sorted or isolated CD4+, CD8+ and CD8+ TEMRA cells was at least 90%. CDR1 and CDR2, per the germline V gene, are SQVTM and ANQGSEA. V is shortened by 4 bases, J by 5 bases, and the region joining them spans 12 bases. The CDR3 contains 12 residues, cysteine and phenylalanine counted. Only the CDR3 DNA is retained, 36 bases long and in frame from the first base.

RNA was extracted with the RNeasy kit and roughly 0.5 to 1 ug was reverse transcribed using random hexamers. The immunoSEQ multiplex PCR assay, which covers 54 Vbeta and 13 Jbeta segments, was used to amplify TCR beta CDR3 regions. Bias from PCR amplification was corrected by using a synthetic template baseline for primer optimization and for computational correction. The original pipeline was this. Only productive sequences were kept, with reads annotated to V, D and J genes according to IMGT and analyzed in immunoSEQ Analyzer. Clonality was computed as one minus Shannon entropy normalized by log2 of the number of productive unique sequences. For each patient and control, public and private clones were evaluated among the 100 most prevalent clones. Susac-specific clones were defined as absent from healthy and MS cohorts, about 1,000 published viral clones and other ImmuneACCESS disease sequences. Starting from the raw public reads, TCRdb applied fastp trimming at Q25, assembled clones with MiXCR and retained in-frame beta chains. For every CDR3 protein sequence, its rows merge into one entry that carries the most common genes and DNA. The V and J calls, along with clone size, are taken from TCRdb and not from the paper's own processing. The sample table records some 65,000 distinct CDR3 sequences; around 96% of these occur just once. The ten largest clones represent 0.56% of the sample.

The source is a human donor with multiple sclerosis. The sequenced material came from CD8+ T cells from PBMCs. Recombination connected TRBV29-1 to TRBJ2-7; confidence is insufficient to name the D gene. The CDR3 amino acid sequence is: CSVVVPTDEQYF. The sequenced DNA is TGCAGCGTTGTAGTTCCGACGGACGAGCAGTACTTC.